Below, one TCR beta chain is given with its context. The length of the CDR3 is 12 residues. Trimming took 10 bases from V and 3 from J, leaving 13 bases between them. This sample is drawn from a study of T-cell reconstitution after alpha-beta-depleted transplantation in children. The TCRbeta library was prepared with unique molecular identifiers. TCRdb reprocessed the PCR reads with MiXCR, giving one entry per CDR3 protein. Of a few hundred thousand distinct CDR3 sequences in the sample, around 18% were seen once. This clonotype originated in a human donor who donated a stem cell graft to a child with acute lymphoblastic leukemia. The genes are TRBV12-3 or TRBV12-4 and TRBJ2-7, with D uncertain. The sequencing used PBMCs from the stem cell graft donor, collected from the stem cell graft. CDR3 in DNA: TGTGCCACCCGCCGGGCTAACTACGAGCAGTACTTC. Amino acid sequence: CATRRANYEQYF.